This TCR beta chain was captured in a study of T cells in Graves' hyperthyroidism and ophthalmopathy. Amplified regions were TCR beta CDR3 sequences from RNA transcripts. HTBI primers drove first-round RT-PCR of the TCR CDR3. TCRdb used MiXCR to reprocess the multiplex PCR reads, holding one entry per CDR3 protein. This table has hundreds of thousands of distinct CDR3 sequences, around a quarter appearing once. The sequence was collected from a woman younger than 45 with Graves' ophthalmopathy. Specimen: blood.

The CDR3 loop is CASSYVRRESSYEQYF. The DNA of the CDR3 is TGTGCCAGCAGTTACGTCCGGCGGGAGAGCTCCTACGAGCAGTACTTC. The genes are TRBV6-5 and TRBJ2-7; the match to TRBD2 covers 7 bases. This CDR3 contains 16 residues. J was trimmed by 0 bases and V by 2 bases; bases with no gene match: 7. Germline CDR1 and CDR2: MNHEY and SVGAGI.